The 26 T cell receptor beta chains presented below share a single source sample, sequenced in a study of control samples from healthy donors and cancer patients (dated by TCRdb to the early 2020s). Receptor libraries were prepared by the immunoSEQ multiplex PCR assay. The clones in this table, taken by TCRdb from immuneACCESS, are in-frame only. Not every clone is retained; where verified, under half of the shortfall comes from an unresolved V gene, and the cause of the rest is unknown. In all, the sample holds 60,000 or so clones, and 95% to 96% of those were seen once. Approximately 1% of the sample rests with the top ten. The sample consisted of blood. Receptor source: a woman under 30 in good health.

This chain uses TRBV2 with TRBJ1-1; 9 bases are a match to TRBD1. The CDR3 is 16 residues long. V lost 9 bases to trimming and J lost 5 bases; unmatched junction nucleotides: 16. Germline V gives CDR1 SNHLY, CDR2 FYNNEI. CDR3 sequence reads: CARRGPTGGGKTEAFF. As DNA, the CDR3 is TGTGCCAGGCGGGGACCTACAGGGGGCGGGAAGACTGAAGCTTTCTTT.

V gene TRBV28 combines with J gene TRBJ2-7; 10 bases are shared with TRBD1. Germline-derived CDR1 and CDR2 are MDHEN and SYDVKM. Trimming at V came to 2 bases and at J to 12 bases, leaving 7 bases not matched to a gene. The CDR3 consists of 13 residues. The CDR3 nucleotides are TGTGCCAGCAGTTTAAGGACAGGGGGTCAATGGTACTTC. This translates into CASSLRTGGQWYF.

The gene calls are TRBV6-5 and TRBJ1-6, with 8 bases fitting TRBD1. After removal of 7 bases from V and 9 bases from J, the junction contained 5 bases not matched to a gene. CDR3 length: 13 amino acids. Per germline, CDR1 MNHEY and CDR2 SVGAGI. The chain's CDR3 is CASIDRGGSPLHF. In DNA form, the CDR3 reads TGTGCCAGCATCGACAGGGGAGGTTCACCCCTCCACTTT.

This chain uses TRBV7-9 with TRBJ2-1, with a weak D call TRBD2 (5 bases). CDR1 is SEHNR and CDR2 is FQNEAQ in the germline V gene (reference sequence). Trimming pared 3 bases from V and 8 bases from J, leaving 5 bases between. The CDR3 sequence is 11 residues long. The CDR3 DNA follows: TGTGCCAGCAGCTTCGGGGATGAGCAGTTCTTC. The encoded protein is CASSFGDEQFF.

In regard to this clone: The same CDR3 is also encoded by other DNA sequences in this sample. This chain uses TRBV9 with TRBJ2-5; 7 bases are a match to TRBD2. CDR3 size: 14 residues. V lost 1 base and J lost 5; bases outside the gene matches: 5. The germline CDR1 and CDR2 sequences are SGDLS and YYNGEE. The CDR3 DNA reads TGTGCCAGCAGCGTATCGGGGGGAGAGGAGACCCAGTACTTC. This codes for CASSVSGGEETQYF.

The chain is built from TRBV28 and TRBJ2-3; unclear D gene. Germline assignment: CDR1 MDHEN and CDR2 SYDVKM. This CDR3 is built from 18 residues. V lost 3 bases and J lost 0, with 19 bases in between. The DNA for the CDR3 is TGTGCCAGCAGTTTCATAGGTCATTTCAAGCCTAGCACAGATACGCAGTATTTT. Its protein is CASSFIGHFKPSTDTQYF.

The chain employs TRBV6-6 and TRBJ1-1; D may be TRBD1 (6 bases). Looked up from germline, CDR1 is MNHNY and CDR2 is SVGAGI (reference sequence). Deletions cut 5 bases from V and 2 bases from J, with 12 bases between. CDR3 length: 14 amino acids. In DNA form, the CDR3 reads TGTGCCAGCAGTCTGGACAGCCTAAACACTGAAGCTTTCTTT. Translation gives CASSLDSLNTEAFF.

The chain combines TRBV10-2 with TRBJ1-1, with D perhaps TRBD1 (6 bases). CDR1 and CDR2 (germline): WSHSY, SAAADI. The V gene lost 4 bases and the J gene lost 0 bases, with 12 bases spanning the gap. CDR3 length: 15 residues. The CDR3 sequence: CASSAVQGMNTEAFF. In nucleotides, the CDR3 is TGCGCCAGCAGTGCCGTACAGGGCATGAACACTGAAGCTTTCTTT.

The chain employs TRBV6-2 or TRBV6-3 and TRBJ1-3; D is possibly TRBD1 (6 bases). The V gene's germline CDR1 is MNHEY and CDR2 SVGEGT. Trimming took off 4 bases at V and 3 bases at J, with 13 bases between the two ends. This CDR3 has 15 amino acids. The CDR3 bases are TGTGCCAGCAGTTCCCGGGACATCGGTGGAAACACCATATATTTT. This sequence encodes CASSSRDIGGNTIYF.

The chain links TRBV5-1 to TRBJ1-3; D is ambiguous. The V and J ends lost 0 bases and 0 bases respectively, with 7 bases between them. Germline V gives CDR1 SGHRS, CDR2 YFSETQ. This CDR3 has 15 amino acids. CDR3 in amino acids: CASSLEGSSGNTIYF. Written as DNA, the CDR3 is TGCGCCAGCAGCTTGGAGGGCAGCTCTGGAAACACCATATATTTT.

The J gene is TRBJ1-3, the V gene TRBV5-1; 7 bases line up with TRBD1. The CDR3 is 16 residues long. Germline CDR1 is SGHRS and CDR2 is YFSETQ. Germline trimming cut 4 bases from V and 1 base from J; bases unmatched to any gene: 8. In DNA, the CDR3 is TGCGCCAGCAGCATCGACAGGGATCCTTCTGGAAACACCATATATTTT. It translates to CASSIDRDPSGNTIYF.

V gene TRBV18 combines with J gene TRBJ2-4, with a possible D match to TRBD2 (5 bases). Trimming left V 1 base short and J 6 bases short, with 16 bases between. The germline CDR1 and CDR2 sequences are KGHSH and LQKENI. This CDR3 is built from 16 residues. As DNA, the CDR3 is TGTGCCAGCTCACCACTGGACTCAAGCCCTCCAAACATTCAGTACTTC. Protein sequence: CASSPLDSSPPNIQYF.

J is TRBJ1-5 and V is TRBV2; 8 bases align to TRBD1. V lost 6 bases, J lost 5 bases, and 12 bases stayed unmatched. From germline, CDR1 is SNHLY and CDR2 FYNNEI. The CDR3 loop spans 16 amino acids. The CDR3 coding sequence is TGTGCCAGCAGCGCCCTGGGACAGGACGGCTATCAGCCCCAGCATTTT. Its translation: CASSALGQDGYQPQHF.

The rearrangement links TRBV7-2 to TRBJ1-2; the match to TRBD1 covers 9 bases. Germline loops: CDR1 SGHTA, CDR2 FQGNSA. The CDR3 consists of 13 residues. Trimming at V came to 5 bases and at J to 6 bases, leaving 4 bases not matched to a gene. The chain's CDR3 is CASSTGQGNGYTF. CDR3 nucleotides: TGTGCCAGCAGCACGGGACAGGGCAATGGCTACACCTTC.

The genes are TRBV6-5 and TRBJ1-2, with D possibly being TRBD1 (5 bases). Germline CDR1 and CDR2: MNHEY and SVGAGI. The CDR3 consists of 13 residues. V lost 6 bases and J lost 4, with 12 bases in between. This CDR3 is CASSPTEFYGYTF. CDR3 sequence (DNA): TGTGCCAGCAGCCCGACAGAATTCTATGGCTACACCTTC.

The chain joins TRBV18 to TRBJ1-1; a possible D gene is TRBD1 (5 bases). Germline values: CDR1 KGHSH, CDR2 LQKENI. V was trimmed by 2 bases and J by 4 bases, leaving 11 bases between them. The CDR3 has 14 amino acids. The CDR3 DNA reads as TGTGCCAGCTCACCAGGGCAGGGTGTCACTGAAGCTTTCTTT. Its translation: CASSPGQGVTEAFF.

The chain uses TRBV27 and TRBJ1-1, with D possibly TRBD1 on 6 matching bases. The germline CDR1 and CDR2 sequences are MNHEY and SMNVEV (reference sequence). V gave up 5 bases and J gave up 0 bases, with 19 bases separating them. CDR3 length: 17 amino acids. CDR3 loop: CASSVGTPRGMNTEAFF. CDR3 DNA sequence: TGTGCCAGCAGTGTCGGGACACCCAGGGGTATGAACACTGAAGCTTTCTTT.

This clone was observed once. The chain joins TRBV6-2 or TRBV6-3 to TRBJ2-1; TRBD2 agrees at 11 bases. The CDR3 is 16 residues long. Trimming took 2 bases from V and 7 from J; bases not matched to a gene: 7. CDR1 is MNHEY, CDR2 SVGEGT, per germline. CDR3 DNA: TGTGCCAGCAGTTACGCCCTAGCGGGGGGAAAAAATGAGCAGTTCTTC. Its translation: CASSYALAGGKNEQFF.

The V and J genes are TRBV10-3 and TRBJ1-1, with D uncertain. Germline CDR1 reads ENHRY; CDR2 reads SYGVKD. Trimming shortened V by 6 bases and J by 0 bases, and 8 bases separated the two germline ends. There are 13 residues in the CDR3. This chain's CDR3 is CAIREDMNTEAFF. The CDR3 region has the DNA TGTGCCATCAGGGAGGATATGAACACTGAAGCTTTCTTT.

The chain couples TRBV28 to TRBJ1-1; D is undetermined. Trimming pared 0 bases from V and 0 bases from J, leaving 14 bases between. This CDR3 region has 17 residues. CDR1 is MDHEN, CDR2 SYDVKM, per germline. CDR3 bases: TGTGCCAGCAGTTTATGGTCCGTCCTATCCATGAACACTGAAGCTTTCTTT. It codes for CASSLWSVLSMNTEAFF. Combining the CDR3 with reference TRBV28 and TRBJ1-1 gives the whole variable domain DVKVTQSSRYLVKRTGEKVFLECVQDMDHENMFWYRQDPGLGLRLIYFSYDVKMKEKGDIPEGYSVSREKKERFSLILESASTNQTSMYLCASSLWSVLSMNTEAFFGQGTRLTVV.

The CDR3 DNA sequence: TGCGCCAGCAGCCAAGATAGCGGGGCTGGAAACACCATATATTTT. Encoded protein: CASSQDSGAGNTIYF. V usage is TRBV4-1 and J usage is TRBJ1-3; no clear D. The CDR3 runs 15 residues. Per the germline V gene, CDR1 is MGHRA and CDR2 is YSYEKL. V was pared by 0 bases and J by 2 bases, with 8 bases between.

The V and J genes are TRBV7-2 and TRBJ1-4, with no clear D. The germline gives CDR1 SGHTA, CDR2 FQGNSA. The CDR3 loop spans 15 amino acids. V shed 1 base and J shed 8 bases, with 14 bases lying between them. CDR3 sequence reads: CASSLVALGGEKLFF. DNA for the CDR3: TGTGCCAGCAGCTTAGTTGCATTAGGTGGGGAAAAACTGTTTTTT.

For this clone: Germline and junction disagree at one end, which may indicate a read error. V usage is TRBV25-1 and J usage is TRBJ1-2, with 10 bases that match TRBD1. Germline loops: CDR1 MGHDK, CDR2 SYGVNS. The CDR3 length is 14 residues. CDR3 protein: CTSNPTGGADGYTF. CDR3 nucleotide sequence: TGTACCAGCAACCCGACAGGGGGCGCGGATGGCTACACCTTC.

V is TRBV3-1 (or the pseudogene TRBV3-2) and J is TRBJ1-2, with TRBD1 matching over 7 bases. CDR1 and CDR2 (germline): LGHDT, YNNKEL (reference sequence). This CDR3 has 14 amino acids. V gave up 3 bases and J gave up 4 bases; unmatched junction bases: 5. The CDR3 here is CASSHVRQGYGYTF. CDR3 DNA: TGTGCCAGCAGCCACGTGCGACAGGGCTATGGCTACACCTTC.

The chain couples TRBV5-4 to TRBJ2-1; 8 nucleotides line up with TRBD2. CDR1 and CDR2 from the germline V gene are SGHNT and YYREEE (reference sequence). This CDR3 contains 13 residues. The V and J ends lost 6 bases and 4 bases, in that order; junction bases with no gene match: 3. The CDR3 protein is CASTTSGYNEQFF. For the CDR3, the DNA is TGTGCCAGCACTACTAGCGGATACAATGAGCAGTTCTTC.

This clone is a singleton in its sample. This chain uses TRBV6-6 with TRBJ1-1; D ambiguous. There are 15 residues in the CDR3. V was pared by 4 bases and J by 1 base, with 13 bases between. Germline V gene lookup returns CDR1 MNHNY and CDR2 SVGAGI (reference sequence). The CDR3 DNA reads TGTGCCAGCAGTTCCCCTACAGATGCGAACACTGAAGCTTTCTTT. This translates into CASSSPTDANTEAFF.